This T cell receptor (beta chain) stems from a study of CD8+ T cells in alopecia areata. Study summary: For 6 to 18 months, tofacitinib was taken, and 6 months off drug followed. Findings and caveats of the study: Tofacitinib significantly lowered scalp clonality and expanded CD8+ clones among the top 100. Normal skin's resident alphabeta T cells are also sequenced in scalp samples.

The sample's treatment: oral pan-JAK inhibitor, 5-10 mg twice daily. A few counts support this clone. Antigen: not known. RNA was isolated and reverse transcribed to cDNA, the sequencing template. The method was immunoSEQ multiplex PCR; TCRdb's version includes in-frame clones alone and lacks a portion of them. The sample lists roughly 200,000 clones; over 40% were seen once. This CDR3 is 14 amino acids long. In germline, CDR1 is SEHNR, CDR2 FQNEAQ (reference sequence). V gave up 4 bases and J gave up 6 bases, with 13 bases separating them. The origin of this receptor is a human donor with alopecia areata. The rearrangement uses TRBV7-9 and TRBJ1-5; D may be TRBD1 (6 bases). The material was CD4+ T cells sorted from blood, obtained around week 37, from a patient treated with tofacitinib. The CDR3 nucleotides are TGTGCCAGCAGCTCCCAACAGGGTGGTCAGCCCCAGCATTTT. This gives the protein CASSSQQGGQPQHF.